The T cell receptor beta chain described here comes from a study of cytomegalovirus exposure and HLA in healthy donors. Study outcomes and limitations: Altogether, around 160 TCR beta chains were recorded as cytomegalovirus-associated.

Here immunoSEQ multiplex PCR was the method, and the copy in TCRdb shows in-frame clones only, minus some. This table holds some 60,000 clones, around 96% found once. This clone was found once. The antigen remains undetermined. Sequenced sample: PBMCs. The clonotype originates from a man between 18 and 29 years old in good health and CMV-seronegative.

The CDR3 spells CASSPTTGGGYGYTF. CDR3 DNA sequence: TGTGCCAGCAGCCCAACGACAGGGGGCGGCTATGGCTACACCTTC. V is TRBV7-2 and J is TRBJ1-2; 10 nucleotides line up with TRBD1. The trim removed 5 bases at V and 4 bases at J, leaving 7 bases unmatched. There are 15 residues in the CDR3. Germline CDR1 is SGHTA and CDR2 is FQGNSA. Drawing the rest from reference TRBV7-2 and TRBJ1-2, the complete variable domain is GAGVSQSPSNKVTEKGKDVELRCDPISGHTALYWYRQSLGQGLEFLIYFQGNSAPDKSGLPSDRFSAERTGGSVSTLTIQRTQQEDSAVYLCASSPTTGGGYGYTFGSGTRLTVV.